The entry below describes one TCR beta chain. These data originate in a study of blood T cell repertoires in COVID-19. This CDR3 comprises 16 residues. Germline V gene sequence: CDR1 LNHDA, CDR2 SQIVND (reference sequence). V was shortened by 3 bases and J by 4 bases, with 18 bases between the two germline ends. The method was immunoSEQ multiplex PCR; TCRdb's version includes in-frame clones alone and lacks a portion of them. The sample records around 68,000 clones, around 86% being singletons. V is TRBV19 and J is TRBJ1-2; D not certain. The sequence was obtained from a man older than 75 with acute or convalescent COVID-19. Sample: peripheral blood. The CDR3 DNA is TGTGCCAGTAGTATTGGATTGGAGCGAAATCTCTATGGCTACACCTTC. Amino acids: CASSIGLERNLYGYTF.